This TCR beta chain was captured by sequencing in a study of blood T cell repertoires in COVID-19. Authors' methods: By means of reference gene primer amplification, nucleated cell counts were estimated. Measured with immunoSEQ multiplex PCR; TCRdb has only the in-frame clones, and not every one. The DNA was the basis for D and trimming; V, J and clone size are from that table. This repertoire shows under 60,000 clones, nearly 90% found once; its top ten account for about 1.6%. The sequence was obtained from a man in his sixties with acute or convalescent COVID-19. Material: peripheral blood.

The CDR3 DNA is TGTGCCAGCAGTGCGACAGGGACAACTGGAAACACCATATATTTT. Translating gives CASSATGTTGNTIYF. The chain carries TRBV25-1 and TRBJ1-3, with 7 bases aligning to TRBD1. V shed 4 bases and J 2 bases; nucleotides not matched to a gene: 5. CDR3 size: 15 residues. Germline-derived CDR1 and CDR2 are MGHDK and SYGVNS.